The clone carrying this T cell receptor beta chain came up many times. Its antigen is unknown. TCRdb ran MiXCR on the 5' RACE reads and lists one entry per CDR3 protein. Of nearly 200,000 distinct CDR3 sequences in the sample, around 15% are singletons; the top ten hold about 38%. The data derive from a study of identical twins. Study-level results: In beta out-of-frame sequences, the excess sharing between twins was weaker. For cord blood, abundant beta clonotypes had fewer insertions, unlike memory repertoires, which showed none.

CDR3 size: 16 residues. CDR1 and CDR2 from the germline V gene are MNHEY and SVGAGI. Trimming cost V 5 bases and J 0 bases, with 16 bases left between them. In addition, the sample was reused for a study of T cells expressing NK-cell markers. That paper notes: HCMV serostatus: seven of eight sequenced donors positive, one negative. One observes that, in a handful of donors, these clonotypes were also the leading ones within the CD3+CD56-NKG2C+ fraction.

The V call is TRBV6-5, the J call TRBJ1-1; no clear D. The sequenced sample was CD8+ T cells sorted from blood. The receptor was isolated from a woman under 30 in good health. The CDR3 here is CASSTTPGPMNTEAFF. The CDR3 DNA is TGTGCCAGCAGTACTACGCCTGGCCCGATGAACACTGAAGCTTTCTTT.